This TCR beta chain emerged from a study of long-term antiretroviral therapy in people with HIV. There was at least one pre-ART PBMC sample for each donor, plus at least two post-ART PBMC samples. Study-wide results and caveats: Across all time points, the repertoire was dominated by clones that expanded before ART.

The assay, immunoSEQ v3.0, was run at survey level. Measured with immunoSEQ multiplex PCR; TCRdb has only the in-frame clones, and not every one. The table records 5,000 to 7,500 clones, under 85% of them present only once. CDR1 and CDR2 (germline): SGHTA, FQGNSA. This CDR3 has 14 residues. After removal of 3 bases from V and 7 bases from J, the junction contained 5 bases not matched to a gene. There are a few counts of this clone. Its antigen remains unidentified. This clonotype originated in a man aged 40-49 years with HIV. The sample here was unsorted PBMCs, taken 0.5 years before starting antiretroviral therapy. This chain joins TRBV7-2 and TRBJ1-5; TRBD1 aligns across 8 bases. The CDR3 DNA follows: TGTGCCAGCAGCTTCGGACAGGGCGGACAGCCCCAGCATTTT. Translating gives CASSFGQGGQPQHF.